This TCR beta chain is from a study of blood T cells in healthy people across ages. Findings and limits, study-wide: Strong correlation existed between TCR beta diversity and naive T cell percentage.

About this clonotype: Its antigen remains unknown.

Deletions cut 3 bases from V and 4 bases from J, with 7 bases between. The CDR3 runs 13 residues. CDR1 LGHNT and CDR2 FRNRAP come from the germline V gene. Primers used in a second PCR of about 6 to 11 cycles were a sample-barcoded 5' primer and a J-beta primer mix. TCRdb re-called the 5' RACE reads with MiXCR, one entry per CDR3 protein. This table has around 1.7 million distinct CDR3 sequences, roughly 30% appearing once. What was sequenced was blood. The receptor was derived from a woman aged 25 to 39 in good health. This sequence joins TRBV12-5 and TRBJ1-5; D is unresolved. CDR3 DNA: TGTGCTAGTGGTTTATTAGATAATCAGCCCCAGCATTTT. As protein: CASGLLDNQPQHF.